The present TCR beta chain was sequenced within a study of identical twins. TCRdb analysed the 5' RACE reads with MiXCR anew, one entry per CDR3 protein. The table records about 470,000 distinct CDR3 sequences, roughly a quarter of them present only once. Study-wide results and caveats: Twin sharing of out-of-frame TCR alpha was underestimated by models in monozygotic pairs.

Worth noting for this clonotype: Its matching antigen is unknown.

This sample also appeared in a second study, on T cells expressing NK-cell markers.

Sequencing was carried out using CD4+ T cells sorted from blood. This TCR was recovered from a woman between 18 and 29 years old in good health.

DNA of the CDR3: TGTGCCAGCAGTTACGTCCATGATAAGGCTGAAGCTTTCTTT. It yields the protein CASSYVHDKAEAFF. This chain connects TRBV6-5 to TRBJ1-1; D not certain. In germline, CDR1 is MNHEY, CDR2 SVGAGI. Trimming took 2 bases from V and 6 from J, leaving 13 bases between them. The CDR3 loop spans 14 amino acids.